This T cell receptor beta chain was sequenced in a study of PD-L1 blockade in urothelial cancer. The time point is: peripheral blood 6 weeks after treatment start. Germline assignment: CDR1 SGHDN and CDR2 FVKESK. V dropped 0 bases and J dropped 10; count of bases not matched to a gene: 8. The CDR3 runs to 16 residues. Libraries were prepared by immunoSEQ multiplex PCR; TCRdb keeps only in-frame clonotypes and omits some of them. In the table there are 35,000 to 45,000 clones, 70% to 90% of which are singletons. The specimen was PBMCs, collected around atezolizumab (anti-PD-L1) treatment. The chain combines TRBV14 with TRBJ2-1; 11 bases map to TRBD2. This clonotype was sampled from a man aged 70 or older with urothelial cancer. The CDR3 DNA is TGTGCCAGCAGCCAAGATCTACTAGCGGGAGTTAACGAGCAGTTCTTC. Residues: CASSQDLLAGVNEQFF. The entire variable domain, with the rest obtained from reference TRBV14 and TRBJ2-1, is as follows: EAGVTQFPSHSVIEKGQTVTLRCDPISGHDNLYWYRRVMGKEIKFLLHFVKESKQDESGMPNNRFLAERTGGTYSTLKVQPAELEDSGVYFCASSQDLLAGVNEQFFGPGTRLTVL.